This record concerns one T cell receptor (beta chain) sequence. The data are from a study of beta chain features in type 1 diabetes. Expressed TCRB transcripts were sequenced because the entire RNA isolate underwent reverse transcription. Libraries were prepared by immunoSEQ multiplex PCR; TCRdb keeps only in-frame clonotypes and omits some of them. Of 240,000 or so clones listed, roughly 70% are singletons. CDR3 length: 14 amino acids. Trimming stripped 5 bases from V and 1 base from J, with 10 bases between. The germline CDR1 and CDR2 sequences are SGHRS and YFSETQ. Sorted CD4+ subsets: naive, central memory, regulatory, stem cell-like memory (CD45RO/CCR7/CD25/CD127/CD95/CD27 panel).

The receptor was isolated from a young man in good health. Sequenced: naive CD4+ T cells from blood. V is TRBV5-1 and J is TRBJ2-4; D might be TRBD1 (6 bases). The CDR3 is CASRPGVAKNIQYF. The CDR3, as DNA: TGCGCCAGCAGGCCAGGGGTTGCCAAAAACATTCAGTACTTC.